The T cell receptor (beta chain) under discussion was sequenced for a study of regulatory T cells in long-lasting Graves disease. The time point is: newly diagnosed GD, antithyroid drugs for less than 3 months. RNA extracted from PBMCs served as the sequencing template. Around 9 milliliters of peripheral blood were drawn into EDTA tubes. According to the study, TCR beta libraries were built with iRepertoire HTBI primers and CDR3-region Arm-PCR. TCRdb re-called the multiplex PCR reads through MiXCR, storing one row per CDR3 protein. The sample has around 500,000 distinct CDR3 sequences; more than 15% are singletons. Details on this clonotype: A read error is likely here: a far larger clone is one base away.

The same data also contributed to another study, on T cells in Graves' hyperthyroidism and ophthalmopathy.

The clonotype comes from a woman aged 35-65 years with Graves disease. The specimen was peripheral blood mononuclear cells (PBMCs), collected at new diagnosis, from a patient treated with antithyroid drugs.

CDR3 DNA: TGTGCCAGCAGCCGGACTAGCGGGGGACCCTACGAGCAGCACTTC. Encoded protein: CASSRTSGGPYEQHF. The chain employs TRBV6-1 and TRBJ2-5, with TRBD2 matching over 13 bases. The V gene's germline CDR1 is MNHNS and CDR2 SASEGT. This CDR3 has 15 amino acids.